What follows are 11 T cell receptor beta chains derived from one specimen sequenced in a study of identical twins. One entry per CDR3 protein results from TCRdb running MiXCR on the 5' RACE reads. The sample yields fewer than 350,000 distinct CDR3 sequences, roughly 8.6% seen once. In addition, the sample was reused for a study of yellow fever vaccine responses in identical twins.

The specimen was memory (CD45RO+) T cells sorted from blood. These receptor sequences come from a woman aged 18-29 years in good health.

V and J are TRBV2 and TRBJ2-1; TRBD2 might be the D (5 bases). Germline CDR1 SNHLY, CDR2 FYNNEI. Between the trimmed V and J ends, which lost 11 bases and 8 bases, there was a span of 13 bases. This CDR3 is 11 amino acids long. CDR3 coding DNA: TGTGCCGGCGGGCCCCATGATGAGCAGTTCTTC. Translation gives CAGGPHDEQFF.

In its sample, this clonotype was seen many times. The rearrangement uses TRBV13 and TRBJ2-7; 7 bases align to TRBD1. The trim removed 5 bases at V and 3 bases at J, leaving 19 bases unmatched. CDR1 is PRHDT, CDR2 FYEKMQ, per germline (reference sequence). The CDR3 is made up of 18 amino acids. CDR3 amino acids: CASSRIRDRDKGLYEQYF. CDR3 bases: TGTGCCAGCAGCAGAATAAGAGACAGGGACAAAGGTCTCTACGAGCAGTACTTC.

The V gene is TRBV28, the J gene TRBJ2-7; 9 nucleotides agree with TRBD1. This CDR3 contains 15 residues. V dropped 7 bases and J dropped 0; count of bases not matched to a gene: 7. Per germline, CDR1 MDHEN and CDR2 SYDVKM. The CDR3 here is CASTTGQGFSYEQYV. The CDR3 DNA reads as TGTGCCAGCACTACCGGACAGGGGTTCTCCTACGAGCAGTACGTC.

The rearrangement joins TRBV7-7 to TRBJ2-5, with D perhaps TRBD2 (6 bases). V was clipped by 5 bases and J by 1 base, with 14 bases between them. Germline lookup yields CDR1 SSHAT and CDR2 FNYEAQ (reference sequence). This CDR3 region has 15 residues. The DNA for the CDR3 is TGTGCCAGCAGCCCCCTGGCGGGAACCCAAGAGACCCAGTACTTC. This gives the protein CASSPLAGTQETQYF. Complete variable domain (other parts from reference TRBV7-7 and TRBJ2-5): GAGVSQSPRYKVTKRGQDVTLRCDPISSHATLYWYQQALGQGPEFLTYFNYEAQPDKSGLPSDRFSAERPEGSISTLTIQRTEQRDSAMYRCASSPLAGTQETQYFGPGTRLLVL.

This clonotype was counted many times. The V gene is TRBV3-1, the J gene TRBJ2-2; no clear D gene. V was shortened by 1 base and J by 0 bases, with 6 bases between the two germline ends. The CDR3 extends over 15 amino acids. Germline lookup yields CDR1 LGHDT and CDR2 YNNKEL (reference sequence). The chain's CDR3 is CASSQGRSNTGELFF. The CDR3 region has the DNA TGTGCCAGCAGCCAAGGGCGGTCGAACACCGGGGAGCTGTTTTTT.

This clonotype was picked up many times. The CDR3 nucleotides are TGCAGTGCTAGAGAGACCAGCAATGAGCAGTTCTTC. Its translation: CSARETSNEQFF. V usage is TRBV20-1 and J usage is TRBJ2-1; the D is unclear. V dropped 0 bases and J dropped 6 bases, with 6 bases sitting between them. This CDR3 comprises 12 residues. The germline V gene encodes CDR1 DFQATT and CDR2 SNEGSKA (reference sequence).

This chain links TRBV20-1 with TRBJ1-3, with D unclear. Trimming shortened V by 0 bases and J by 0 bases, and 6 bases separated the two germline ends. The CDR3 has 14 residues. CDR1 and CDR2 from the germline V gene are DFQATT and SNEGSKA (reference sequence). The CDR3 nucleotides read TGCAGTGCTAGAGACAGGAGCTCTGGAAACACCATATATTTT. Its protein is CSARDRSSGNTIYF.

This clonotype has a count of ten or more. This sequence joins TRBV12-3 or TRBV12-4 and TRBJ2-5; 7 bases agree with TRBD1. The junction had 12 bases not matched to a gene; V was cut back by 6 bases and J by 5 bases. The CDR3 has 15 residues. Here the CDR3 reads CASRHAGGAVETQYF. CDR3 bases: TGTGCCAGCAGGCATGCAGGGGGAGCGGTGGAGACCCAGTACTTC.

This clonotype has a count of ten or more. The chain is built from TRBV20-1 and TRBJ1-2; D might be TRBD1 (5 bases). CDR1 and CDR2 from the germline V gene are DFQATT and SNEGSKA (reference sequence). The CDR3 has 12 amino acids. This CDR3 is CISRERIDGYTF. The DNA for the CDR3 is TGCATTAGCAGGGAAAGGATCGATGGCTACACCTTC.

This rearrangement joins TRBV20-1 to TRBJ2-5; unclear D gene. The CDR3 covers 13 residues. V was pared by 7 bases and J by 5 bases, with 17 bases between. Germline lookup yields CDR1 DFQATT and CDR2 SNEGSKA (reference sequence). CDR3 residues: CSVVKTAPETQYF. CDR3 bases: TGCAGTGTAGTAAAAACAGCCCCTGAGACCCAGTACTTC.

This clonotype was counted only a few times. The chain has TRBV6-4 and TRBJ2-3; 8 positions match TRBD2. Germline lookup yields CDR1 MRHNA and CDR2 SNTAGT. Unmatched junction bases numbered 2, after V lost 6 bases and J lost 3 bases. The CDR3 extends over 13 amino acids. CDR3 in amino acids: CASRAGETDTQYF. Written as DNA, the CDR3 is TGTGCCAGCAGAGCGGGGGAGACAGATACGCAGTATTTT.